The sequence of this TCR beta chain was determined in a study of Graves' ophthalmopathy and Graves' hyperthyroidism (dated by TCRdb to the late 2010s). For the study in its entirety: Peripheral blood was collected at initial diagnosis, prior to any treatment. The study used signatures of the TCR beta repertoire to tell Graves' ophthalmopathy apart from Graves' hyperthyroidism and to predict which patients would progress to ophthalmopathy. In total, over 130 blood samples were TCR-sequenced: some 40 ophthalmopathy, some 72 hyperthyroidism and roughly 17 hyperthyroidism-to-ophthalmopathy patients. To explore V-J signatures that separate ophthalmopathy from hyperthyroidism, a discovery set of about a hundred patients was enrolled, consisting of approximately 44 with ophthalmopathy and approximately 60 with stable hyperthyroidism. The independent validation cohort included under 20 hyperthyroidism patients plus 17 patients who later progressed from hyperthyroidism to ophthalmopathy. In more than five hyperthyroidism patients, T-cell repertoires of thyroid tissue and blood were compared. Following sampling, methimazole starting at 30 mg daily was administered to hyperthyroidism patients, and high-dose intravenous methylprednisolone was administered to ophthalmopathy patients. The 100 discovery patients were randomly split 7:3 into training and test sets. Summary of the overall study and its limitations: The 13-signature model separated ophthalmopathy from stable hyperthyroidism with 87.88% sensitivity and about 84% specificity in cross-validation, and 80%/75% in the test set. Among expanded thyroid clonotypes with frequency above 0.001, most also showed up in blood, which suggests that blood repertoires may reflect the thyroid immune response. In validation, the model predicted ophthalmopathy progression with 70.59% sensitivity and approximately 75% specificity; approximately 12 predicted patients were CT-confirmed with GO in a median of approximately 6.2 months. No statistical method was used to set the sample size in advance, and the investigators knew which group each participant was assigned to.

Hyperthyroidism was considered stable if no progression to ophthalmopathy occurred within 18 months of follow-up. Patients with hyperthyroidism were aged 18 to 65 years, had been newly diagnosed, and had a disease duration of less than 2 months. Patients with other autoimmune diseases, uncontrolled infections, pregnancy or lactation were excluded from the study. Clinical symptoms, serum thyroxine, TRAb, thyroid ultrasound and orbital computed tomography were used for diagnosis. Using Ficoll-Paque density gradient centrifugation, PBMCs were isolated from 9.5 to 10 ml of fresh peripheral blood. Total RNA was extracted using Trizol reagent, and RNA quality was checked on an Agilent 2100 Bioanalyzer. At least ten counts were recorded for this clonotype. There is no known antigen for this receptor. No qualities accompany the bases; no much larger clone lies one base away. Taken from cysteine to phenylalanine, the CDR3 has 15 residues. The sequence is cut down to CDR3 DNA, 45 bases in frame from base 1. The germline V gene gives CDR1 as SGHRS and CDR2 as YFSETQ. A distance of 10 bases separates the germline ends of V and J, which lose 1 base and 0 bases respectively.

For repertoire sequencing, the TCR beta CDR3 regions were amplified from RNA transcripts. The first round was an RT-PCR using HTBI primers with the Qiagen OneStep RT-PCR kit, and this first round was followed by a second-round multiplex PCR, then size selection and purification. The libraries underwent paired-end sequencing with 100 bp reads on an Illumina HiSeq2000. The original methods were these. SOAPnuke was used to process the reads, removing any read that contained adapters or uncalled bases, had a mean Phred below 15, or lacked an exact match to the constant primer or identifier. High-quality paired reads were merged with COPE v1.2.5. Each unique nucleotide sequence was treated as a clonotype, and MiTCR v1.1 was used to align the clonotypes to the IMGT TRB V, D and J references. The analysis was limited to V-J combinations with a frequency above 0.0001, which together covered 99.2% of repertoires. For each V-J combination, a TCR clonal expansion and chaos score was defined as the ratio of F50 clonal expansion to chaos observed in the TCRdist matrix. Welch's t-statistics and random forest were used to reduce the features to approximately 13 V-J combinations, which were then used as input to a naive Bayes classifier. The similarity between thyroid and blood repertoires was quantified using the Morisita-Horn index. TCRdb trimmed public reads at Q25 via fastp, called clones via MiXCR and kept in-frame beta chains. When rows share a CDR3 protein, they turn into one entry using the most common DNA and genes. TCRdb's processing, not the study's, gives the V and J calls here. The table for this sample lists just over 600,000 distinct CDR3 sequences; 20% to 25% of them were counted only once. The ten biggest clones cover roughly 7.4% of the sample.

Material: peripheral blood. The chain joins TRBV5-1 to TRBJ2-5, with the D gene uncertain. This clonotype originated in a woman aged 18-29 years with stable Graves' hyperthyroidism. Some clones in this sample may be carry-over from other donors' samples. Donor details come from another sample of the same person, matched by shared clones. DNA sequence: TGCGCCAGCAGCTTGCGAGGAGTGTACCAAGAGACCCAGTACTTC. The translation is CASSLRGVYQETQYF.